This T cell receptor beta chain was found in a study of CD8+ T cells in alopecia areata. Reverse transcribed after extraction, RNA yielded cDNA as the sequencing template. Profiling relied on immunoSEQ multiplex PCR, and the TCRdb table lists in-frame clones only, not all of them. The profile shows 65,000 to 75,000 clones, 29% of them singletons. Note on this clone: Other DNA sequences in the same sample also yield this CDR3.

The germline gives CDR1 SQVTM, CDR2 ANQGSEA. The CDR3 is 13 residues long. V was pared by 4 bases and J by 3 bases, with 12 bases between. Stated treatment: oral pan-JAK inhibitor, 5-10 mg twice daily. This clonotype originated in a human donor with alopecia areata. Material: CD8+ T cells sorted from blood, obtained at week 4, from a patient treated with tofacitinib. The V gene is TRBV29-1, the J gene TRBJ1-2; D perhaps matches TRBD1 (6 bases). CDR3 sequence: CSVAGGDDYGYTF. CDR3 coding DNA: TGCAGCGTTGCGGGGGGCGATGACTATGGCTACACCTTC.